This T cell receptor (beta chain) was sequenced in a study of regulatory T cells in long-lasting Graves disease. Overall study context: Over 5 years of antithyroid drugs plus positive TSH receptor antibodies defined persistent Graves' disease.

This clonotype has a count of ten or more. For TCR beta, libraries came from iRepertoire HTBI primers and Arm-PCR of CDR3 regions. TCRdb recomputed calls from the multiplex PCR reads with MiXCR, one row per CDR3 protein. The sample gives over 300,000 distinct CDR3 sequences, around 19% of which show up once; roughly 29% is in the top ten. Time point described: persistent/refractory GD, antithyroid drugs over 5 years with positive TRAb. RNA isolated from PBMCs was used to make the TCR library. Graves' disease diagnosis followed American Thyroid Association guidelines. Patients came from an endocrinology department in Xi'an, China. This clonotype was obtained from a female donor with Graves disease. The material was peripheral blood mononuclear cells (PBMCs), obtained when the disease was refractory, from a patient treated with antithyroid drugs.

CDR3 loop: CASSQAGGYTGELFF. In DNA, the CDR3 is TGTGCCAGCAGCCAAGCGGGGGGGTACACCGGGGAGCTGTTTTTT. The J gene is TRBJ2-2, the V gene TRBV3-1, with 8 bases lining up with TRBD2. CDR1 and CDR2 from the germline V gene are LGHDT and YNNKEL (reference sequence). Trimming cost V 1 base and J 3 bases; bases outside gene matches: 1. The CDR3 covers 15 residues.